One sample yielded the 16 T cell receptor beta chains listed below, sequenced in a study of blood T cells in healthy people across ages. With a J-beta primer mix and a sample-barcoded 5' primer, a second PCR ran roughly 7 to 11 cycles. TCRdb fed the 5' RACE reads into MiXCR, producing one record per CDR3 protein. This table has around 1.5 million distinct CDR3 sequences, roughly 64% appearing once. Specimen: blood. The origin of the receptors is a man aged 18 to 30 in good health.

CDR3 sequence: CASRGRSYYEQYF. CDR3 nucleotides: TGTGCCAGCAGGGGACGGTCTTATTACGAGCAGTACTTC. The chain is built from TRBV27 and TRBJ2-1; the D call may be TRBD1 or TRBD2 (5 bases each). The end of the DNA is better explained by TRBJ2-7, so the J call may be wrong. Germline-derived CDR1 and CDR2 are MNHEY and SMNVEV (reference sequence). The length of the CDR3 is 13 residues.

This rearrangement joins TRBV4-1 to TRBJ1-1, with 8 nucleotides matching TRBD1. V was pared by 3 bases and J by 5 bases, with 8 bases of the junction left unmatched. CDR3 length: 15 residues. Germline CDR1 reads MGHRA; CDR2 reads YSYEKL. CDR3 sequence reads: CASSQEDRVGTEAFF. The CDR3 DNA is TGCGCCAGCAGCCAGGAGGACAGGGTGGGGACTGAAGCTTTCTTT.

The chain combines TRBV2 with TRBJ2-6, with 8 bases aligning to TRBD1. CDR1 and CDR2 from the germline V gene are SNHLY and FYNNEI. The CDR3 length is 18 residues. The J segment lost 2 bases and the V segment lost 6 bases, leaving 12 bases of the junction unmatched. As DNA, the CDR3 is TGTGCCAGCAGCGGTGATTCCAGGGGGCTAGCTGGGGCCAACGTCCTGACTTTC. It yields the protein CASSGDSRGLAGANVLTF. Drawing the rest from reference TRBV2 and TRBJ2-6, the complete variable domain is EPEVTQTPSHQVTQMGQEVILRCVPISNHLYFYWYRQILGQKVEFLVSFYNNEISEKSEIFDDQFSVERPDGSNFTLKIRSTKLEDSAMYFCASSGDSRGLAGANVLTFGAGSRLTVL.

The chain carries TRBV7-2 and TRBJ2-4, with D perhaps matching TRBD2 (5 bases). The V gene's germline CDR1 is SGHTA and CDR2 FQGNSA. Deletions cut 1 base from V and 13 bases from J, with 26 bases between. The CDR3 is 17 residues long. CDR3 in DNA: TGTGCCAGCAGCTTAGATGGCAGGCTCACGCCTTTACGAGGGCAGTACTTC. Encoded protein: CASSLDGRLTPLRGQYF. The full variable domain, rest sourced from reference TRBV7-2 and TRBJ2-4, is GAGVSQSPSNKVTEKGKDVELRCDPISGHTALYWYRQSLGQGLEFLIYFQGNSAPDKSGLPSDRFSAERTGGSVSTLTIQRTQQEDSAVYLCASSLDGRLTPLRGQYFGAGTRLSVL.

This clonotype was picked up a small number of times. The chain uses TRBV4-3 and TRBJ2-3; the D gene could be TRBD1 or TRBD2 (5 bases each). The CDR3 consists of 15 residues. Germline lookup yields CDR1 LGHNA and CDR2 YSLEER. V was trimmed by 1 base and J by 6 bases, leaving 14 bases between them. The CDR3 bases are TGCGCCAGCAGCCAAGGGAACGGGGCTGGTGATACGCAGTATTTT. Translating gives CASSQGNGAGDTQYF.

This clonotype has more than one count but fewer than ten. This rearrangement joins TRBV12-5 to TRBJ2-7; D call uncertain. The V gene's germline CDR1 is LGHNT and CDR2 FRNRAP. V lost 6 bases, J lost 5 bases, and 8 bases lay in between. The CDR3 spans 11 residues. Written as DNA, the CDR3 is TGTGCTAGTGGACAAACGCACGAGCAGTACTTC. Translated: CASGQTHEQYF.

The chain carries TRBV5-1 and TRBJ2-7; no definite D call. The V gene's germline CDR1 is SGHRS and CDR2 YFSETQ. The CDR3 contains 18 residues. Deletions cut 4 bases from V and 2 bases from J, with 25 bases between. CDR3 amino acids: CASSLWNGGETNPYEQYF. CDR3 coding DNA: TGCGCCAGCAGCCTATGGAACGGTGGCGAGACGAATCCCTACGAGCAGTACTTC.

This clonotype has a handful of counts. CDR3 bases: TGTGCCAGCAGTTTTAGGGGGCCTCCCGGGGCCAACGTCCTGACTTTC. This codes for CASSFRGPPGANVLTF. The rearrangement joins TRBV27 to TRBJ2-6; TRBD1 agrees at 7 bases. Trimming at V came to 3 bases and at J to 4 bases, leaving 6 bases not matched to a gene. CDR3 length: 16 residues. Germline assignment: CDR1 MNHEY and CDR2 SMNVEV (reference sequence). The full variable domain, in which reference TRBV27 and TRBJ2-6 provide the parts outside the CDR3, is EAQVTQNPRYLITVTGKKLTVTCSQNMNHEYMSWYRQDPGLGLRQIYYSMNVEVTDKGDVPEGYKVSRKEKRNFPLILESPSPNQTSLYFCASSFRGPPGANVLTFGAGSRLTVL.

The CDR3 here is CASNGEGAYNEQFF. Written as DNA, the CDR3 is TGCGCCAGCAACGGGGAGGGGGCCTACAATGAGCAGTTCTTC. The chain employs TRBV5-1 and TRBJ2-1; TRBD2 is a possible D gene (7 bases). V dropped 6 bases and J dropped 2 bases, with 12 bases sitting between them. Germline V gene lookup returns CDR1 SGHRS and CDR2 YFSETQ. This CDR3 spans 14 amino acids.

J is TRBJ2-7 and V is TRBV10-3; tentative D call: TRBD1 (5 bases). Germline V CDR1 and CDR2: ENHRY, SYGVKD. The CDR3 is made up of 13 amino acids. Trimming shortened V by 2 bases and J by 4 bases, and 9 bases separated the two germline ends. CDR3 nucleotides: TGTGCCATCAGTGAGGGACACGGATACGAGCAGTACTTC. Translating gives CAISEGHGYEQYF.

V gene TRBV20-1 combines with J gene TRBJ2-3; 7 bases are shared with TRBD2. Germline values: CDR1 DFQATT, CDR2 SNEGSKA (reference sequence). The CDR3 covers 15 residues. V shed 6 bases, J shed 4 bases, and the junction held 13 bases outside the gene matches. DNA for the CDR3: TGCAGTGCCGAGCCAGGACTAGGGCAAGCAGATACGCAGTATTTT. It codes for CSAEPGLGQADTQYF.

This clonotype has a handful of counts. The V and J genes are TRBV20-1 and TRBJ2-5; D uncertain. There are 14 residues in the CDR3. CDR1 is DFQATT and CDR2 is SNEGSKA in the germline V gene (reference sequence). Trimming took off 1 base at V and 2 bases at J, with 11 bases between the two ends. In nucleotides, the CDR3 is TGCAGTGCTAGAGTGTTTCGGCAGCAAGAGACCCAGTACTTC. This codes for CSARVFRQQETQYF.

The chain joins TRBV20-1 to TRBJ2-7; 12 bases match TRBD2. This CDR3 comprises 16 residues. The V gene's germline CDR1 is DFQATT and CDR2 SNEGSKA (reference sequence). With V trimmed by 3 bases and J by 7 bases, 13 bases remained unmatched. CDR3: CSASPSGGALRHEQYF. CDR3 nucleotides: TGCAGTGCTAGTCCTAGCGGGGGGGCCTTGAGACATGAGCAGTACTTC.

The chain has TRBV4-2 and TRBJ2-7; D unresolved. Deletions cut 0 bases from V and 7 bases from J, with 19 bases between. This CDR3 has 16 residues. Germline loops: CDR1 LGHNA, CDR2 YNFKEQ. The CDR3 DNA is TGTGCCAGCAGCCAAGAAACCGTTGGCTCCTACAATGAGCAGTACTTC. Amino acid sequence: CASSQETVGSYNEQYF.

The chain recombines TRBV6-6 with TRBJ2-3; D remains unclear. The CDR3 runs to 12 residues. The V end lost 6 bases, the J end lost 3 bases, and 7 bases lay between the germline ends. CDR1 MNHNY and CDR2 SVGAGI come from the germline V gene (reference sequence). CDR3 sequence (DNA): TGTGCCAGCAGGCCAGGTACAGATACGCAGTATTTT. This gives the protein CASRPGTDTQYF.

The chain recombines TRBV4-1 with TRBJ2-2; D is unclear. The V end was cut by 6 bases, the J end by 6 bases, with 20 bases between. The V gene's germline CDR1 is MGHRA and CDR2 YSYEKL. The CDR3 is 16 residues long. CDR3 residues: CASRHTAAPEAGELFF. In DNA form, the CDR3 reads TGCGCCAGCAGGCACACTGCGGCCCCAGAGGCCGGGGAGCTGTTTTTT.